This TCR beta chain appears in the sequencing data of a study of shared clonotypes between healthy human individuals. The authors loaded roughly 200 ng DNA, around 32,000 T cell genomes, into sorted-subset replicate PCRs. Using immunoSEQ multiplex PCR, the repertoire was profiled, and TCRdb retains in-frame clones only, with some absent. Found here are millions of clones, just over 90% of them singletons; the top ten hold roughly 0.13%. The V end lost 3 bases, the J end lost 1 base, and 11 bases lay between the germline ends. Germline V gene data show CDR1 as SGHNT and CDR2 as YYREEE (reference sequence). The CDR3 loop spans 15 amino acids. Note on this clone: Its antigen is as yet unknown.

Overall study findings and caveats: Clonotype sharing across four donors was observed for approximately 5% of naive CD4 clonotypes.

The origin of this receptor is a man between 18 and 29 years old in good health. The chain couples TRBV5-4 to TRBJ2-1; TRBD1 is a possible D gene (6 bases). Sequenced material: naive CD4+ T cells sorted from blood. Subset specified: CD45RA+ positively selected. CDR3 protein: CASSWGTPSYNEQFF. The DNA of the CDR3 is TGTGCCAGCAGCTGGGGGACACCTTCCTACAATGAGCAGTTCTTC.